This T cell receptor (beta chain) was sequenced for a study of spatial heterogeneity in lung cancer. Regarding the study as a whole: It was found that expanded intratumoral alpha and beta TCR counts tracked tumor mutation counts.

Sample time point: sample taken at primary tumor resection. The donor group consisted of under 90 patients who had untreated, early-stage non-small cell lung cancer. Unsorted whole RNA samples from tumor, nontumor lung or frozen PBMC were sequenced. Trimming removed 8 bases from V and 6 bases from J, with 14 bases in between. This CDR3 has 13 residues. Germline assignment: CDR1 KGHSH and CDR2 LQKENI. TCRdb processed the 5' RACE reads anew with MiXCR; each CDR3 protein has one entry. Here the sample spans 12,000 or so distinct CDR3 sequences, roughly 15% being singletons. This clonotype has a count of ten or more. As yet, its antigen is unknown.

Specimen: lung tumor tissue, collected at surgery. This chain connects TRBV18 to TRBJ1-5, with a weak D call TRBD1 (6 bases). The sequence derives from a male donor with early-stage non-small cell lung cancer. CDR3 in amino acids: CASRPGGGQPQHF. The DNA of the CDR3 is TGTGCCAGCCGCCCCGGGGGCGGTCAGCCCCAGCATTTT.